These 32 T cell receptor beta chains share one sample of origin, sequenced in a study of cytomegalovirus exposure and HLA in healthy donors. Libraries were prepared by immunoSEQ multiplex PCR; TCRdb keeps only in-frame clonotypes and omits some of them. The sample contains some 130,000 clones, just under 85% of which appear only once. Material: PBMCs. These TCRs come from a man aged 25 to 45 in good health and CMV-seropositive.

This rearrangement joins TRBV11-1 to TRBJ2-1, with TRBD2 matching 12 bases. This CDR3 is 14 amino acids long. V was pared by 7 bases and J by 4 bases, with 2 bases of the junction left unmatched. Germline CDR1 and CDR2: SGHAT and FQDESV (reference sequence). As DNA, the CDR3 is TGTGCCAGCACTAGCGGGGGGGCTTACAATGAGCAGTTCTTC. Translating gives CASTSGGAYNEQFF.

This sequence joins TRBV6-5 and TRBJ2-3, with no clear D. The CDR3 has 15 amino acids. Germline V gives CDR1 MNHEY, CDR2 SVGAGI. V was cut by 5 bases and J by 2 bases, with 14 bases left in between. CDR3 sequence (DNA): TGTGCCAGCAGTCTGGCGGCCCAAAACACAGATACGCAGTATTTT. Translating it yields CASSLAAQNTDTQYF.

J is TRBJ2-5 and V is TRBV7-2, with D possibly TRBD2 on 6 matching bases. The CDR3 length is 15 residues. Trimming removed 5 bases at V and 3 bases at J, with 16 bases between. CDR1 is SGHTA and CDR2 is FQGNSA in the germline V gene. The CDR3 DNA reads TGTGCCAGCAGCCCTCGGCCGGGAGAGGAAGAGACCCAGTACTTC. As protein: CASSPRPGEEETQYF.

The V and J genes are TRBV7-9 and TRBJ1-2; 9 bases match TRBD1. The CDR3 totals 14 residues. V lost 5 bases, J lost 8 bases, and 9 bases stayed unmatched. Germline loops: CDR1 SEHNR, CDR2 FQNEAQ (reference sequence). The DNA of the CDR3 is TGTGCCAGCAGCGGCACCGGGACAGGGTCCGGCTACACCTTC. Its translation is CASSGTGTGSGYTF.

The J gene is TRBJ1-1, the V gene TRBV30; a weak D match, TRBD1 (6 bases). The CDR3 is 13 amino acids. Trimming stripped 0 bases from V and 4 bases from J, with 9 bases between. CDR1 is GTSNPN and CDR2 is SVGIG in the germline V gene (reference sequence). CDR3 nucleotides: TGTGCCTGGAGTGTAAGGGGGACCACTGAAGCTTTCTTT. It encodes CAWSVRGTTEAFF. The full variable domain, completed using reference TRBV30 and TRBJ1-1, is SQTIHQWPATLVQPVGSPLSLECTVEGTSNPNLYWYRQAAGRGLQLLFYSVGIGQISSEVPQNLSASRPQDRQFILSSKKLLLSDSGFYLCAWSVRGTTEAFFGQGTRLTVV.

The rearrangement joins TRBV2 to TRBJ2-5, with unresolved D. Trimming removed 6 bases from V and 5 bases from J, with 16 bases in between. Germline V gives CDR1 SNHLY, CDR2 FYNNEI. The CDR3 has 14 amino acids. CDR3 sequence reads: CASRVTGVGETQYF. The CDR3 DNA reads TGTGCCAGCAGAGTGACCGGCGTCGGGGAGACCCAGTACTTC.

The chain combines TRBV19 with TRBJ1-5; D perhaps matches TRBD1 (6 bases). Germline V gene data show CDR1 as LNHDA and CDR2 as SQIVND (reference sequence). The CDR3 is 16 residues long. Between the trimmed V and J ends, which lost 4 bases and 0 bases, there was a span of 13 bases. DNA of the CDR3: TGTGCCAGTAGTAGTGGACAGCTGTATAGCAATCAGCCCCAGCATTTT. Amino acids: CASSSGQLYSNQPQHF.

The rearrangement joins TRBV19 to TRBJ1-1; 7 bases are shared with TRBD1. The V and J ends lost 4 bases and 3 bases, in that order; junction bases with no gene match: 2. CDR3 length equals 13 residues. Germline V lookup: CDR1 LNHDA, CDR2 SQIVND (reference sequence). The DNA for the CDR3 is TGTGCCAGTAGTAACCAGGGGGACACTGAAGCTTTCTTT. Translation gives CASSNQGDTEAFF.

The chain has TRBV10-3 and TRBJ2-7; 9 nucleotides agree with TRBD1. V dropped 5 bases and J dropped 11; count of bases not matched to a gene: 13. The CDR3 consists of 14 residues. CDR1 and CDR2 from the germline V gene are ENHRY and SYGVKD. The CDR3, as DNA: TGTGCCATCAGTTCCGGGACAGGGCCGGCGAGGGAGTACTTC. Its translation: CAISSGTGPAREYF.

This clone was counted only a few times. This chain joins TRBV5-4 and TRBJ2-5; a possible D gene is TRBD2 (5 bases). Germline V gives CDR1 SGHNT, CDR2 YYREEE (reference sequence). V gave up 2 bases and J gave up 4 bases, with 18 bases separating them. This CDR3 has 16 amino acids. This chain's CDR3 is CASSLRSTGVGETQYF. In nucleotides, the CDR3 is TGTGCCAGCAGCTTAAGGTCTACCGGGGTAGGAGAGACCCAGTACTTC.

This chain joins TRBV10-3 and TRBJ2-6; the D gene is possibly TRBD1 (6 bases). Trimming left V 5 bases short and J 2 bases short, with 10 bases between. The germline CDR1 and CDR2 sequences are ENHRY and SYGVKD. This CDR3 spans 15 amino acids. The CDR3 spells CAISLDRTGANVLTF. CDR3 sequence (DNA): TGTGCCATCAGTCTAGACAGGACTGGGGCCAACGTCCTGACTTTC.

The rearrangement uses TRBV6-5 and TRBJ2-5; the match to TRBD1 covers 8 bases. The J segment lost 5 bases and the V segment lost 6 bases, leaving 8 bases of the junction unmatched. CDR3 length: 14 amino acids. The germline CDR1 and CDR2 sequences are MNHEY and SVGAGI. The CDR3 nucleotides read TGTGCCAGCAGATCCGGACAGGGCAGGGAGACCCAGTACTTC. The encoded protein is CASRSGQGRETQYF.

The chain is built from TRBV9 and TRBJ2-7; the D gene is possibly TRBD1 (5 bases). Trimming removed 0 bases at V and 4 bases at J, with 14 bases between. Germline CDR1 reads SGDLS; CDR2 reads YYNGEE. This CDR3 comprises 15 residues. The CDR3 bases are TGTGCCAGCAGCGTAGATGTGGCAGGGATATACGAGCAGTACTTC. Protein product: CASSVDVAGIYEQYF.

The chain employs TRBV19 and TRBJ2-5; D unresolved. Germline CDR1 reads LNHDA; CDR2 reads SQIVND (reference sequence). V lost 5 bases to trimming and J lost 1 base, with 8 bases between them. There are 13 residues in the CDR3. The CDR3 protein is CASSPTFQETQYF. In DNA form, the CDR3 reads TGTGCCAGTAGTCCGACTTTCCAAGAGACCCAGTACTTC.

The rearrangement links TRBV9 to TRBJ1-3, with D perhaps TRBD1 (5 bases). V dropped 6 bases and J dropped 1 base, with 17 bases sitting between them. Germline V gene sequence: CDR1 SGDLS, CDR2 YYNGEE. The CDR3 spans 16 residues. This CDR3 is CASTSGLGQSGNTIYF. Written as DNA, the CDR3 is TGTGCCAGCACATCAGGGCTCGGGCAGTCTGGAAACACCATATATTTT.

V and J are TRBV18 and TRBJ1-2, with a weak D call TRBD1 (6 bases). From germline, CDR1 is KGHSH and CDR2 LQKENI. CDR3 length: 15 residues. V gave up 5 bases and J gave up 2 bases, with 15 bases separating them. The CDR3 region is CASSSNRDMNYGYTF. Written as DNA, the CDR3 is TGTGCCAGCTCATCTAACCGGGACATGAACTATGGCTACACCTTC.

The chain recombines TRBV27 with TRBJ2-7, with D hard to call. Germline CDR1 is MNHEY and CDR2 is SMNVEV (reference sequence). V shed 2 bases and J shed 1 base, with 6 bases lying between them. This CDR3 is built from 13 residues. CDR3 region: CASSLGQSYEQYF. In DNA form, the CDR3 reads TGTGCCAGCAGTTTAGGTCAGTCCTACGAGCAGTACTTC.

The gene calls are TRBV7-9 and TRBJ2-7, with 7 nucleotides matching TRBD1. This CDR3 is built from 14 residues. Germline-derived CDR1 and CDR2 are SEHNR and FQNEAQ (reference sequence). The ends lost 7 bases at V and 3 bases at J; junction bases unmatched: 9. The CDR3 DNA sequence: TGTGCCAGCAACCCCTGGCAGGGGGACTACGAGCAGTACTTC. Translating it yields CASNPWQGDYEQYF.

This chain connects TRBV6-5 to TRBJ1-5, with D perhaps matching TRBD1 (5 bases). CDR3 length: 14 residues. Looked up from germline, CDR1 is MNHEY and CDR2 is SVGAGI. The V end lost 5 bases, the J end lost 2 bases, and 10 bases lay between the germline ends. This CDR3 reads CASSLRGGNQPQHF. The DNA for the CDR3 is TGTGCCAGCAGTCTCCGGGGGGGCAATCAGCCCCAGCATTTT.

This chain links TRBV5-6 with TRBJ2-7, with D possibly being TRBD2 (6 bases). The germline gives CDR1 SGHDT, CDR2 YYEEEE. The CDR3 sequence is 14 residues long. Trimming shortened V by 4 bases and J by 5 bases, and 16 bases separated the two germline ends. The CDR3 reads CASSHWGVPHEQYF. The CDR3 DNA is TGTGCCAGCAGCCACTGGGGGGTCCCCCACGAGCAGTACTTC.

V usage is TRBV6-5 and J usage is TRBJ2-3, with D hard to call. The germline V gene has CDR1 MNHEY and CDR2 SVGAGI. The CDR3 totals 12 residues. The V end was cut by 6 bases, the J end by 1 base, with 5 bases between. In nucleotides, the CDR3 is TGTGCCAGCAGCCGAGGCACAGATACGCAGTATTTT. This encodes CASSRGTDTQYF.

The V gene is TRBV5-1, the J gene TRBJ1-2; a possible D gene is TRBD1 (5 bases). The CDR3 runs 14 residues. The V end was cut by 0 bases, the J end by 5 bases, with 11 bases between. The germline CDR1 and CDR2 sequences are SGHRS and YFSETQ. The CDR3 spells CASSLGVGGYGYTF. The CDR3 DNA is TGCGCCAGCAGCTTGGGAGTCGGGGGGTATGGCTACACCTTC.

This clone was detected only a few times. J is TRBJ1-6 and V is TRBV7-2, with D unclear. The V end lost 8 bases, the J end lost 9 bases, and 14 bases lay between the germline ends. The germline V gene has CDR1 SGHTA and CDR2 FQGNSA. The CDR3 runs to 13 residues. In DNA, the CDR3 is TGTGCCAGCGCGGCCGAACTAGTTTCACCCCTCCACTTT. Encoded protein: CASAAELVSPLHF.

The chain combines TRBV7-2 with TRBJ1-2; TRBD1 matches at 8 bases. The CDR3 is 14 amino acids. Trimming cost V 3 bases and J 4 bases; bases outside gene matches: 4. CDR1 is SGHTA and CDR2 is FQGNSA in the germline V gene. The CDR3 sequence is CASSFPGGAYGYTF. The CDR3 DNA is TGTGCCAGCAGCTTTCCAGGGGGCGCCTATGGCTACACCTTC. Filled out from reference TRBV7-2 and TRBJ1-2, the complete variable domain reads GAGVSQSPSNKVTEKGKDVELRCDPISGHTALYWYRQSLGQGLEFLIYFQGNSAPDKSGLPSDRFSAERTGGSVSTLTIQRTQQEDSAVYLCASSFPGGAYGYTFGSGTRLTVV.

This chain uses TRBV6-5 with TRBJ1-2; D is ambiguous. Germline lookup yields CDR1 MNHEY and CDR2 SVGAGI. V lost 5 bases and J lost 6, with 13 bases in between. The length of the CDR3 is 13 residues. CDR3 loop: CASSPPGGDGYTF. In DNA, the CDR3 is TGTGCCAGCAGTCCCCCGGGAGGTGATGGCTACACCTTC.

In its sample, this clone was seen a few times. V is TRBV6-5 and J is TRBJ2-7, with D tentatively TRBD1 (5 bases). The germline V and J ends were trimmed by 9 bases and 0 bases, with 12 bases remaining between them. The CDR3 runs 13 residues. Germline CDR1 is MNHEY and CDR2 is SVGAGI. In DNA, the CDR3 is TGTGCCAGTCGAGACAGCACCTCCTACGAGCAGTACTTC. Protein sequence: CASRDSTSYEQYF.

The V call is TRBV21-1, the J call TRBJ2-7; TRBD2 is the table's D call, not checked against the DNA. TRBV21-1 is marked as a pseudogene. The CDR3 is 14 amino acids. This CDR3 reads CASTKTHLSYEQYF. As DNA, the CDR3 is TGTGCCAGCACCAAAACCCACCTATCCTACGAGCAGTACTTC.

This chain connects TRBV15 to TRBJ1-5; the D gene is possibly TRBD1 (5 bases). This CDR3 is 15 amino acids long. Germline CDR1 and CDR2: LNHNV and YYDKDF (reference sequence). The V and J ends lost 3 bases and 0 bases respectively, with 9 bases between them. The DNA of the CDR3 is TGTGCCACCAGCAGGAAAGGGGATAGCAATCAGCCCCAGCATTTT. As protein: CATSRKGDSNQPQHF.

This chain links TRBV28 with TRBJ2-7; D call uncertain. V dropped 6 bases and J dropped 2 bases, with 11 bases sitting between them. Germline V lookup: CDR1 MDHEN, CDR2 SYDVKM. The CDR3 consists of 13 residues. In nucleotides, the CDR3 is TGTGCCAGCAGGAATACGGGTGCCTACGAGCAGTACTTC. Translation gives CASRNTGAYEQYF.

The chain has TRBV7-6 and TRBJ2-1; 8 nucleotides match TRBD2. Looked up from germline, CDR1 is SGHVS and CDR2 is FNYEAQ. The CDR3 loop spans 13 amino acids. V dropped 4 bases and J dropped 9; count of bases not matched to a gene: 5. The CDR3 DNA reads as TGTGCCAGCAGCTACGGACTAGCCGGTGAGCAGTTCTTC. It specifies CASSYGLAGEQFF.

This chain joins TRBV7-2 and TRBJ2-1, with 7 nucleotides matching TRBD2. CDR3 size: 15 residues. Trimming cost V 1 base and J 5 bases; bases outside gene matches: 5. The germline CDR1 and CDR2 sequences are SGHTA and FQGNSA. CDR3 loop: CASSLGGRADNEQFF. DNA of the CDR3: TGTGCCAGCAGCTTAGGAGGGAGGGCCGACAATGAGCAGTTCTTC.

The chain combines TRBV5-6 with TRBJ1-2; 9 bases fit TRBD1. CDR1 is SGHDT and CDR2 is YYEEEE in the germline V gene. With V trimmed by 4 bases and J by 3 bases, 4 bases remained unmatched. The CDR3 has 14 amino acids. CDR3 in amino acids: CASSADRGDYGYTF. Written as DNA, the CDR3 is TGTGCCAGCAGCGCGGACAGGGGAGACTATGGCTACACCTTC. The full variable domain, with the rest looked up from reference TRBV5-6 and TRBJ1-2, is DAGVTQSPTHLIKTRGQQVTLRCSPKSGHDTVSWYQQALGQGPQFIFQYYEEEERQRGNFPDRFSGHQFPNYSSELNVNALLLGDSALYLCASSADRGDYGYTFGSGTRLTVV.